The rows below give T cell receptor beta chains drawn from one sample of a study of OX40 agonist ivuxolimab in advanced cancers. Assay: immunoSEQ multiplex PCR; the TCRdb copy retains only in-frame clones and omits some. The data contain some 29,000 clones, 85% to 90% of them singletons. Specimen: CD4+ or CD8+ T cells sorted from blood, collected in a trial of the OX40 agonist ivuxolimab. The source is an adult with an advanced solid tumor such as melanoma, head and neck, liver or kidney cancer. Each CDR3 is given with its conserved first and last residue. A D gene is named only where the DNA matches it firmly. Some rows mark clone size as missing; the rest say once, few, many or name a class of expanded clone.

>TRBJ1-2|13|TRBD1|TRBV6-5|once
CASRLTGTYGYTF
TGTGCCAGCAGACTGACAGGGACCTATGGCTACACCTTC
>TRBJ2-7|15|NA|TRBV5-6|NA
CASSFLGKGEYEQYF
TGTGCCAGCAGCTTTCTTGGTAAGGGGGAGTACGAGCAGTACTTC
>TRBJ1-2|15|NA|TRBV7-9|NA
CASSLGFGLNYGYTF
TGTGCCAGCAGCTTAGGTTTCGGGCTGAACTATGGCTACACCTTC
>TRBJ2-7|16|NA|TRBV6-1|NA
CASSENLRRISYEQYF
TGTGCCAGCAGTGAAAACCTTCGAAGAATCTCCTACGAGCAGTACTTC
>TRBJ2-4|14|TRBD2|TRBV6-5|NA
CASSLAGAKNIQYF
TGTGCCAGCAGTCTAGCGGGGGCCAAAAACATTCAGTACTTC
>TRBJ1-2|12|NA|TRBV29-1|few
CSVPRDKGGYTF
TGCAGCGTCCCCAGGGACAAGGGGGGCTACACCTTC
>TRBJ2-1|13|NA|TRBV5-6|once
CASSTDTYNEQFF
TGTGCCAGCAGCACGGACACCTACAATGAGCAGTTCTTC
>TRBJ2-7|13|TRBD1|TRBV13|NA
CASSPQGADEQYF
TGTGCCAGCAGCCCCCAGGGGGCCGACGAGCAGTACTTC
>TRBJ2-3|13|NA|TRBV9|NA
CASSVEGGDTQYF
TGTGCCAGCAGCGTCGAGGGTGGAGATACGCAGTATTTT
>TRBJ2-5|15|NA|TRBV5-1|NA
CASSLVTGPQETQYF
TGCGCCAGCAGCTTGGTGACAGGCCCCCAAGAGACCCAGTACTTC
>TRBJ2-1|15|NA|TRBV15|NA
CATSRDGWGRSEQFF
TGTGCCACCAGCAGAGACGGTTGGGGGCGAAGTGAGCAGTTCTTC
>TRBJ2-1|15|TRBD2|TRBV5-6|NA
CASSSPSGGFDEQFF
TGTGCCAGCAGCTCACCTAGCGGGGGGTTCGATGAGCAGTTCTTC
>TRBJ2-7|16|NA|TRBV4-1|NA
CASSQEWDINSYEQYF
TGCGCCAGCAGCCAAGAATGGGACATAAACTCCTACGAGCAGTACTTC
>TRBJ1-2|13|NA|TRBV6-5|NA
CASSYLGSDGYTF
TGTGCCAGCAGTTACCTGGGCTCTGACGGCTACACCTTC
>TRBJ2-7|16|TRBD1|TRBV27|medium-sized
CASSLSPGTGAYEQYF
TGTGCCAGCAGCCTATCTCCGGGGACAGGGGCGTACGAGCAGTACTTC
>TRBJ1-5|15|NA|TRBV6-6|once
CASSYSEGGNQPQHF
TGTGCCAGCAGTTACTCGGAGGGGGGTAATCAGCCCCAGCATTTT
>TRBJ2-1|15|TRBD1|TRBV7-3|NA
CASSPGTGKGNEQFF
TGTGCCAGCAGTCCCGGGACAGGGAAGGGCAATGAGCAGTTCTTC
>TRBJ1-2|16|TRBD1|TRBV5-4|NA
CASSLGPGQGFYGYTF
TGTGCCAGCAGCTTGGGACCGGGACAGGGGTTCTATGGCTACACCTTC
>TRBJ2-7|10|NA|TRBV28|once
CASSFNEQYF
TGTGCCAGCAGTTTTAACGAGCAGTACTTC
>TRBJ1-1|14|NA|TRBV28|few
CASRPAGMNTEAFF
TGTGCCAGCAGGCCCGCGGGGATGAACACTGAAGCTTTCTTT
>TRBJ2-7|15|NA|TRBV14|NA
CASSQDWQGSYEQYF
TGTGCCAGCAGCCAAGATTGGCAGGGCAGCTACGAGCAGTACTTC
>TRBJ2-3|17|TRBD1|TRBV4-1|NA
CASTPRGQGAFEDTQYF
TGCGCCAGCACCCCGAGGGGGCAGGGGGCCTTCGAAGATACGCAGTATTTT
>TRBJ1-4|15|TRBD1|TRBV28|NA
CASSLWGQVTEKLFF
TGTGCCAGCAGTTTATGGGGACAGGTAACCGAAAAACTGTTTTTT
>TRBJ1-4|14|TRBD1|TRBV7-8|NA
CAIGGDRADEKLFF
TGTGCCATCGGGGGGGACAGGGCCGATGAAAAACTGTTTTTT
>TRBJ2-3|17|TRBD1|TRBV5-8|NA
CASSLRGATGDPDTQYF
TGTGCCAGCAGCTTGCGTGGAGCGACAGGGGACCCAGATACGCAGTATTTT